This TCR beta chain comes out of a study of T cells in Graves' hyperthyroidism and ophthalmopathy (dated by TCRdb to between 2019 and 2020). For context, the study as a whole: Peripheral blood samples were taken at the time of initial diagnosis, prior to any treatment. A discovery cohort of fewer than 110 patients, roughly 45 with Graves' ophthalmopathy and 57 with stable Graves' hyperthyroidism, was used to find distinguishing TCR V-J signatures. Prospective prediction of ophthalmopathy was tested in an independent validation cohort consisting of 18 hyperthyroidism patients and 15 to 17 patients who later progressed to ophthalmopathy. The 85 to 100 discovery patients were randomly split 7:3 into training and test sets. The study also compared thyroid tissue and blood T-cell repertoires from a handful of Graves' hyperthyroidism patients. After sampling, hyperthyroidism patients received methimazole starting at 30 mg daily, and ophthalmopathy patients received high-dose intravenous methylprednisolone. TCR Vbeta CDR3 sequencing of roughly 140 peripheral blood samples (more than 40 ophthalmopathy, 75 to 85 hyperthyroidism and approximately 17 progressor patients) is reported in the paper. What the study reported, not specific to this receptor: No statistical method was used to set the sample size in advance, and investigators knew the group allocation. During validation, the model predicted progression to ophthalmopathy a median of about 6.3 months ahead of onset, with more than 55% sensitivity and roughly 75% specificity. Most expanded thyroid clonotypes (frequency above 0.001) were also detected in blood, suggesting blood repertoires may reflect thyroid immune responses. Ophthalmopathy was separated from stable hyperthyroidism by a 13 V-J signature model, with around 90% sensitivity and about 81% specificity obtained in cross-validation and 80%/75% obtained in testing.

There are 20 amino acids in the CDR3, from cysteine to phenylalanine inclusive. Only the CDR3 region is kept as DNA, spanning 60 bases read in frame from base 1. CDR1 and CDR2 (MDHEN, SYDVKM) derive from the germline V gene. Unmatched junction bases come to 8, with V trimmed by 4 bases and J by 0 bases. Amplification of TCR beta CDR3 regions was carried out from RNA transcripts. A first-round RT-PCR of the TCR CDR3 used the HTBI primer set with the Qiagen OneStep RT-PCR kit. The libraries were constructed in a second round of multiplex PCR and then size-selected and purified. The libraries were sequenced on an Illumina HiSeq2000 using paired-end 100 bp reads. The source study handled its data this way. SOAPnuke was used to process the raw data, removing reads that contained adapters or uncalled bases, had a mean Phred below 15, or lacked an exact match to the constant primer or identifier. COPE v1.2.5 was used to merge the high-quality paired reads, and each unique nucleotide sequence was defined as a clonotype. MiTCR v1.1 was used to align clonotypes to the IMGT TRBV, TRBD and TRBJ reference segments. The analysis included only V-J combinations with a frequency above 0.0001, which together covered around 99% of the repertoires. A TCS score was defined as the ratio of F50 (clonal expansion) to E x V (chaos), with BLOSUM62-based TCRdist applied between CDR3 peptides within each V-J. Welch's t-statistics and random forest reduced 500 to 550 V-J features to about 13, which were used in a naive Bayes classifier (R e1071). TCRdb passed the public sequencing reads through fastp at Q25 and MiXCR, retaining productive beta sequences. Each CDR3 protein gets just one entry, which takes the most common genes and DNA from the rows behind it. These V and J calls rely on TCRdb rather than the paper's analysis. In all, the sample holds 110,000 to 150,000 distinct CDR3 sequences, and about 20% of those were seen once. The top ten hold more than 60% of the sample.

The hyperthyroidism patients were between 18 and 65 years old and newly diagnosed, with a disease duration of less than 2 months. Exclusion was applied to patients with uncontrolled infections, other autoimmune diseases, pregnancy or lactation. Diagnoses were based on clinical symptoms, serum thyroxine and TRAb, thyroid ultrasound and orbital computed tomography. Blood from progressor patients was drawn when they were first diagnosed with hyperthyroidism, before any ophthalmopathy symptoms appeared. Ficoll-Paque density gradient centrifugation was used to isolate PBMCs from around 9.1 ml of fresh peripheral blood. Patients classed as progressors first received a Graves' hyperthyroidism diagnosis and then went on to develop ophthalmopathy during follow-up. Total RNA was extracted using Trizol reagent, and RNA quality was assessed on an Agilent 2100 Bioanalyzer. Points on this clonotype: No antigen is known for it. Base qualities were left out, and no much larger clone turns up one base away.

Sequenced material: blood. The chain is made from TRBV28 and TRBJ2-2, and 16 junctional nucleotides match TRBD2. This clonotype was sampled from a woman between 45 and 65 years old with Graves' hyperthyroidism that later progressed to Graves' ophthalmopathy. The bases are TGTGCCAGCAGTTCACGCCTTGGGACTAGCGGGAGGGCGAACACCGGGGAGCTGTTTTTT. Its translation is CASSSRLGTSGRANTGELFF.